This T cell receptor (beta chain) originates from a study of T cells in Graves' hyperthyroidism and ophthalmopathy. On this clonotype: Its antigen remains unknown.

The CDR3 runs 14 residues. Germline assignment: CDR1 SEHNR and CDR2 FQNEAQ (reference sequence). J lost 6 bases, V lost 6 bases, and 6 bases had no gene match. Researchers amplified the TCR beta CDR3 regions from RNA transcripts. First-round RT-PCR targeting the TCR CDR3 was performed with the HTBI primer set. TCRdb analysed the multiplex PCR reads with MiXCR anew, one entry per CDR3 protein. The table lists around 720,000 distinct CDR3 sequences, under 45% of them singletons, with roughly 31% in the top ten. Findings of the study overall: Progression to ophthalmopathy was predicted a median of 6.5 months early.

Using around 10 ml of fresh peripheral blood, PBMCs were prepared. V usage is TRBV7-9 and J usage is TRBJ2-1; 9 nucleotides line up with TRBD2. The sequenced sample was blood. The clonotype comes from a woman aged 35 to 49 with Graves' hyperthyroidism. The CDR3 protein is CASRSLAGRNEQFF. The DNA for the CDR3 is TGTGCCAGCAGATCCCTAGCGGGGCGCAATGAGCAGTTCTTC.